These 8 T cell receptor beta chains were all obtained from the same sample, sequenced in a study of cytomegalovirus exposure and HLA in healthy donors. The data were produced by immunoSEQ multiplex PCR, yet TCRdb's version contains in-frame clones alone and is incomplete. Of around 130,000 clones listed, more than 75% are singletons. The sample comprised PBMCs. These receptors were obtained from a woman aged 25-40 years in good health and CMV-seronegative.

This clone was recorded a few times. This chain uses TRBV5-1 with TRBJ1-2; a possible D gene is TRBD1 (6 bases). The V end lost 0 bases, the J end lost 7 bases, and 13 bases lay between the germline ends. This CDR3 is 14 amino acids long. CDR1 and CDR2 from the germline V gene are SGHRS and YFSETQ. The CDR3 DNA follows: TGCGCCAGCAGCTTGGCGCAGGGGTCGGGTGGCTACACCTTC. Protein sequence: CASSLAQGSGGYTF.

The chain combines TRBV2 with TRBJ2-5, with 10 bases lining up with TRBD2. There are 15 residues in the CDR3. The junction had 9 bases not matched to a gene; V was cut back by 6 bases and J by 5 bases. From germline, CDR1 is SNHLY and CDR2 FYNNEI. The CDR3 loop is CASRLASGGLETQYF. DNA for the CDR3: TGTGCCAGCAGGCTCGCTAGCGGGGGTCTCGAGACCCAGTACTTC.

The rearrangement joins TRBV6-5 to TRBJ1-2; TRBD1 might be the D (5 bases). The germline CDR1 and CDR2 sequences are MNHEY and SVGAGI. The germline V and J ends were trimmed by 0 bases and 8 bases, with 10 bases remaining between them. CDR3 size: 13 residues. CDR3 loop: CASSYSRGSGYTF. The DNA of the CDR3 is TGTGCCAGCAGTTACTCAAGGGGCTCGGGCTACACCTTC.

The V call is TRBV19, the J call TRBJ1-5; 7 nucleotides match TRBD1. Germline CDR1 and CDR2: LNHDA and SQIVND (reference sequence). The CDR3 totals 15 residues. J lost 5 bases, V lost 8 bases, and 12 bases had no gene match. Here the CDR3 reads CASDPRGTVDQPQHF. Here the CDR3 DNA reads TGTGCCAGTGATCCCAGAGGGACAGTGGATCAGCCCCAGCATTTT.

The chain uses TRBV5-4 and TRBJ2-7; D might be TRBD2 (5 bases). CDR3 length equals 13 residues. Germline lookup yields CDR1 SGHNT and CDR2 YYREEE (reference sequence). V lost 4 bases and J lost 1, with 9 bases in between. The CDR3 DNA sequence: TGTGCCAGCAGCCCGAGCGGTTCCTACGAGCAGTACTTC. Translation: CASSPSGSYEQYF. The complete variable domain, with remaining parts taken from reference TRBV5-4 and TRBJ2-7, reads ETGVTQSPTHLIKTRGQQVTLRCSSQSGHNTVSWYQQALGQGPQFIFQYYREEENGRGNFPPRFSGLQFPNYSSELNVNALELDDSALYLCASSPSGSYEQYFGPGTRLTVT.

The J gene is TRBJ2-4, the V gene TRBV27, with D perhaps TRBD2 (6 bases). The CDR3 covers 15 residues. The V gene's germline CDR1 is MNHEY and CDR2 SMNVEV (reference sequence). Trimming cost V 8 bases and J 8 bases, with 22 bases left between them. CDR3 sequence: CASSTVGVGRHIQYF. Here the CDR3 DNA reads TGTGCCAGCTCAACAGTTGGGGTAGGGAGGCACATTCAGTACTTC.

This rearrangement joins TRBV6-1 to TRBJ1-3; D unclear. Looked up from germline, CDR1 is MNHNS and CDR2 is SASEGT. V was cut by 4 bases and J by 5 bases, with 18 bases left in between. This CDR3 has 16 residues. This chain's CDR3 is CASSVRRDRGRNTIYF. The CDR3 DNA follows: TGTGCCAGCAGTGTACGACGCGACCGAGGCAGAAACACCATATATTTT.

The V call is TRBV5-1, the J call TRBJ1-2, with D possibly being TRBD1 (5 bases). The germline CDR1 and CDR2 sequences are SGHRS and YFSETQ. The CDR3 consists of 15 residues. The ends were cut back, 4 bases at V and 0 bases at J, with 13 bases in the middle. The CDR3: CASSLTGSTNYGYTF. Here the CDR3 DNA reads TGCGCCAGCAGCCTTACAGGTAGTACTAACTATGGCTACACCTTC.